This TCR beta chain was identified in a study of T cell responses to AZD1222 COVID-19 vaccine. Points from the study as a whole: Spike-specific TCR breadth and depth went up after people got two AZD1222 doses. Donors were chiefly white British, with a greater number of females, and clonal diversity was perhaps underestimated.

As regards this clone: Its antigen is unknown.

Measured with immunoSEQ multiplex PCR; TCRdb has only the in-frame clones, and not every one. Found here are some 25,000 clones, roughly 88% of them singletons; the top ten hold 2.5% to 3%. Germline assignment: CDR1 SGHVS and CDR2 FNYEAQ. The junction had 5 bases not matched to a gene; V was cut back by 4 bases and J by 5 bases. The CDR3 is 15 residues long. This sample comprised peripheral blood, obtained 28 days after the second AZD1222 dose. The rearrangement joins TRBV7-6 to TRBJ2-3; 11 nucleotides agree with TRBD2. The origin of this receptor is an adult who received the AZD1222 COVID-19 vaccine. CDR3 coding DNA: TGTGCCAGCAGCTCACTAGCGGGGGCTGTAGATACGCAGTATTTT. Translated, it gives CASSSLAGAVDTQYF.